Listed below are T cell receptor beta chains from one sample, sequenced in a study of shared clonotypes between healthy human individuals. The protocol was immunoSEQ multiplex PCR, while the TCRdb copy is restricted to in-frame clones and leaves out a portion. The sample lists 2 million to 2.5 million clones, approximately 96% occurring once. The sample was naive CD4+ T cells sorted from blood. These receptors all come from a man aged 18 to 35 in good health. Each CDR3 is given with its conserved first and last residue. Fields, in order: D gene, CDR3 length, V gene, clone size, J gene, CDR3 protein, CDR3 DNA. D genes are given only for firm matches. For some rows the clone size is stated as once, few or many, or as a class when expanded; others skip it.

.,14,TRBV10-2,.,TRBJ2-1,CASSGGERGLEQFF,TGCGCCAGCAGTGGGGGCGAGAGAGGTCTTGAGCAGTTCTTC
.,17,TRBV28,.,TRBJ1-1,CASSFGRFGVENTEAFF,TGTGCCAGCAGTTTCGGGCGATTTGGAGTGGAGAACACTGAAGCTTTCTTT
.,15,TRBV25-1,.,TRBJ2-5,CASSVPGTNQETQYF,TGTGCCAGCAGTGTCCCCGGGACAAACCAAGAGACCCAGTACTTC
TRBD1,15,TRBV5-6,once,TRBJ2-7,CASFPRGRASYEQYF,TGTGCCAGCTTCCCCAGGGGGCGCGCCTCCTACGAGCAGTACTTC
.,16,TRBV4-1,.,TRBJ1-4,CASSQAVTGLNEKLFF,TGCGCCAGCAGCCAAGCGGTAACAGGCCTGAATGAAAAACTGTTTTTT
.,12,TRBV5-1,.,TRBJ2-7,CASSPPSYEQYF,TGCGCCAGCAGCCCGCCCTCCTACGAGCAGTACTTC
.,16,TRBV10-3,.,TRBJ2-1,CAISDPNRGGYNEQFF,TGTGCCATCAGTGACCCTAATCGTGGGGGATACAATGAGCAGTTCTTC
TRBD1,13,TRBV5-1,once,TRBJ2-7,CASTGGNGHEQYF,TGCGCCAGCACAGGGGGTAATGGGCACGAGCAGTACTTC
.,14,TRBV2,.,TRBJ2-6,CASREFGGANVLTF,TGTGCCAGCAGGGAATTTGGTGGGGCCAACGTCCTGACTTTC
.,16,TRBV19,.,TRBJ2-6,CASSPRTSSGANVLTF,TGTGCCAGTAGTCCCCGGACAAGCTCTGGGGCCAACGTCCTGACTTTC
TRBD1,16,TRBV5-6,.,TRBJ1-2,CASTYPQGAMNYGYTF,TGTGCCAGCACTTACCCACAGGGGGCGATGAACTATGGCTACACCTTC
.,14,TRBV2,.,TRBJ2-5,CASSDDRPQETQYF,TGTGCCAGCAGTGACGACAGGCCTCAAGAGACCCAGTACTTC
.,14,TRBV10-3,.,TRBJ2-7,CAISVGGSTYEQYF,TGTGCCATCAGTGTGGGCGGGTCCACCTACGAGCAGTACTTC
.,15,TRBV9,.,TRBJ2-5,CASSLSVGAQETQYF,TGTGCCAGCAGCCTGTCGGTAGGAGCCCAAGAGACCCAGTACTTC
.,15,TRBV7-2,.,TRBJ2-3,CASSLAGSKGDTQYF,TGTGCCAGCAGCTTAGCGGGATCCAAGGGAGATACGCAGTATTTT
TRBD1,19,TRBV7-2,.,TRBJ2-4,CASSFYRGTTNVAKNIQYF,TGTGCCAGCAGCTTTTACAGGGGCACTACGAATGTAGCCAAAAACATTCAGTACTTC
.,11,TRBV2,.,TRBJ1-1,CASSGEFEAFF,TGTGCCAGCAGTGGGGAATTTGAAGCTTTCTTT
TRBD1,16,TRBV18,.,TRBJ2-5,CASSQGTGGGQETQYF,TGTGCCAGCTCGCAAGGGACAGGGGGTGGCCAAGAGACCCAGTACTTC
.,15,TRBV28,.,TRBJ2-1,CASRAGSAGYNEQFF,TGTGCCAGCAGGGCCGGCAGCGCCGGCTACAATGAGCAGTTCTTC
.,11,TRBV20-1,.,TRBJ1-2,CSARQYYGYTF,TGCAGTGCTCGACAGTACTATGGCTACACCTTC
TRBD1,14,TRBV18,.,TRBJ2-3,CASSRDRGPDTQYF,TGTGCCAGCTCACGAGACAGGGGACCAGATACGCAGTATTTT
.,19,TRBV6-1,.,TRBJ1-2,CASSERKAPLGGASFGYTF,TGTGCCAGCAGTGAAAGAAAGGCGCCCCTGGGCGGGGCCAGTTTTGGCTACACCTTC
TRBD1,17,TRBV7-3,.,TRBJ2-7,CASSSIRDRGNLYEQYF,TGTGCCAGCAGCTCCATCCGGGACAGGGGAAATTTATACGAGCAGTACTTC
.,15,TRBV5-1,once,TRBJ2-7,CASSSLRDGTYEQYF,TGCGCCAGCAGCTCCCTCCGGGACGGTACCTACGAGCAGTACTTC
.,15,TRBV7-9,few,TRBJ1-5,CASSLGQASNQPQHF,TGTGCCAGCAGCTTAGGACAGGCTAGCAATCAGCCCCAGCATTTT
TRBD2,14,TRBV5-1,.,TRBJ2-3,CASDSLAATDTQYF,TGCGCCAGCGACTCCCTAGCGGCCACAGATACGCAGTATTTT
TRBD1,16,TRBV29-1,.,TRBJ2-7,CSAAGQGNGAYYEQYF,TGCAGCGCTGCGGGACAGGGGAATGGGGCATATTACGAGCAGTACTTC
.,13,TRBV29-1,.,TRBJ2-5,CSVHLRLRETQYF,TGCAGCGTGCATTTGAGACTTAGGGAGACCCAGTACTTC
TRBD1,15,TRBV6-1,.,TRBJ2-7,CASTSSRGQGHEQYF,TGTGCCAGCACTTCGTCCCGGGGACAGGGCCACGAGCAGTACTTC
.,16,TRBV19,.,TRBJ1-6,CASNRQVSSYNSPLHF,TGTGCCAGTAATCGACAGGTCAGCTCCTATAATTCACCCCTCCACTTT
.,15,TRBV5-4,.,TRBJ1-6,CASSHTLGDNSPLHF,TGTGCCAGCAGCCATACGTTGGGGGATAATTCACCCCTCCACTTT
TRBD1,15,TRBV9,once,TRBJ2-7,CASSTSMGQGYEQYF,TGTGCCAGCAGCACAAGCATGGGACAGGGCTACGAGCAGTACTTC
.,14,TRBV5-1,.,TRBJ2-1,CASSPLSSYNEQFF,TGCGCCAGCAGCCCTCTGAGCTCCTACAATGAGCAGTTCTTC
.,14,TRBV25-1,.,TRBJ1-6,CASSSGPQGSPLHF,TGTGCCAGCAGTTCCGGTCCCCAGGGGTCACCCCTCCACTTT
.,13,TRBV6-1,.,TRBJ2-5,CARPLTDQETQYF,TGTGCCAGGCCTTTGACAGACCAAGAGACCCAGTACTTC
.,13,TRBV5-1,.,TRBJ2-1,CASTPDIGGKRFF,TGCGCCAGCACGCCCGATATTGGGGGCAAGCGGTTCTTC
TRBD2,15,TRBV10-2,few,TRBJ2-1,CASSETGGSYNEQFF,TGCGCCAGCAGTGAGACGGGGGGCTCCTACAATGAGCAGTTCTTC
.,15,TRBV18,few,TRBJ1-3,CASSPPYSSGNTIYF,TGTGCCAGCTCACCACCGTATAGCTCTGGAAACACCATATATTTT
TRBD1,16,TRBV6-1,.,TRBJ1-4,CASSEKRWTGREKLFF,TGTGCCAGCAGTGAGAAACGCTGGACAGGGAGGGAAAAACTGTTTTTT
TRBD2,16,TRBV18,.,TRBJ2-4,CASSPPVSSGRAIQYF,TGTGCCAGCTCACCACCTGTGTCTAGCGGGCGGGCCATTCAGTACTTC
.,15,TRBV30,.,TRBJ1-5,CAWSATGISNQPQHF,TGTGCCTGGAGCGCGACCGGGATTAGCAATCAGCCCCAGCATTTT
.,14,TRBV7-9,.,TRBJ1-5,CASSLEGIPQPQHF,TGTGCCAGCAGCCTCGAGGGAATTCCTCAGCCCCAGCATTTT
.,13,TRBV28,.,TRBJ2-7,CATLRDRGKEQYF,TGTGCCACGCTCCGGGACCGGGGGAAAGAGCAGTACTTC
.,14,TRBV19,.,TRBJ2-1,CASSGPTDNNEQFF,TGTGCCAGTAGTGGGCCGACAGATAACAATGAGCAGTTCTTC
.,15,TRBV19,.,TRBJ1-2,CASTDGHSVRYGYTF,TGTGCCAGTACCGACGGACACTCGGTTAGGTATGGCTACACCTTC
TRBD1,15,TRBV6-1,.,TRBJ2-2,CASTRQGVNTGELFF,TGTGCCAGCACCCGCCAGGGGGTGAACACCGGGGAGCTGTTTTTT